One sample yielded the 21 T cell receptor beta chains listed below, sequenced in a study of cytomegalovirus exposure and HLA in healthy donors. PCR used 60 Vbeta primers and 13 Jbeta primers. Using immunoSEQ multiplex PCR, the repertoire was profiled, and TCRdb retains in-frame clones only, with some absent. The sample holds around 120,000 clones; roughly 84% are singletons and the top ten take 1.5% to 2%. The sequenced sample was PBMCs. The source of these receptors is a boy between 10 and 17 years old in good health and CMV-seronegative.

This clone was seen a handful of times. V gene TRBV7-9 combines with J gene TRBJ1-2; D remains ambiguous. The germline CDR1 and CDR2 sequences are SEHNR and FQNEAQ (reference sequence). Trimming cost V 6 bases and J 1 base, with 12 bases left between them. The length of the CDR3 is 14 residues. DNA for the CDR3: TGTGCCAGCAGTTCCCGGGTTTATAACTATGGCTACACCTTC. This encodes CASSSRVYNYGYTF.

This clone was recorded once. The chain has TRBV14 and TRBJ2-1; 7 bases match TRBD2. The junction had 13 bases not matched to a gene; V was cut back by 2 bases and J by 3 bases. This CDR3 is 18 amino acids long. CDR1 and CDR2 (germline): SGHDN, FVKESK. The CDR3: CASSQLTSFLSYYNEQFF. The CDR3 nucleotides read TGTGCCAGCAGCCAATTGACTAGCTTTCTGAGTTACTACAATGAGCAGTTCTTC.

The rearrangement links TRBV7-6 to TRBJ1-6; D remains unclear. There are 15 residues in the CDR3. V dropped 5 bases and J dropped 9 bases, with 17 bases sitting between them. Germline CDR1 SGHVS, CDR2 FNYEAQ. In DNA, the CDR3 is TGTGCCAGCAGCCCCGGGCCTCAGCGGGGTTCACCCCTCCACTTT. Translated, it gives CASSPGPQRGSPLHF.

The chain links TRBV5-1 to TRBJ1-2; D remains ambiguous. Germline lookup yields CDR1 SGHRS and CDR2 YFSETQ. CDR3 size: 13 residues. V shed 0 bases and J shed 7 bases, with 10 bases lying between them. In nucleotides, the CDR3 is TGCGCCAGCAGCTTGGACAGATATCTTGGCTACACCTTC. It codes for CASSLDRYLGYTF.

This chain uses TRBV6-1 with TRBJ2-3, with D hard to call. Germline loops: CDR1 MNHNS, CDR2 SASEGT. The CDR3 sequence is 12 residues long. V was pared by 5 bases and J by 7 bases, with 10 bases between. The CDR3 sequence is CASSNPQNTQYF. The DNA of the CDR3 is TGTGCCAGCAGTAACCCGCAGAATACGCAGTATTTT.

The chain combines TRBV2 with TRBJ2-5, with TRBD2 as a possible D gene (5 bases). The germline V and J ends were trimmed by 8 bases and 5 bases, with 12 bases remaining between them. Germline V gene data show CDR1 as SNHLY and CDR2 as FYNNEI. This CDR3 is built from 12 residues. CDR3 in amino acids: CASVLVGETQYF. Here the CDR3 DNA reads TGTGCCAGCGTACTAGTTGGGGAGACCCAGTACTTC. Supplemented by reference TRBV2 and TRBJ2-5, the full variable domain reads EPEVTQTPSHQVTQMGQEVILRCVPISNHLYFYWYRQILGQKVEFLVSFYNNEISEKSEIFDDQFSVERPDGSNFTLKIRSTKLEDSAMYFCASVLVGETQYFGPGTRLLVL.

The chain links TRBV15 to TRBJ1-1, with D maybe TRBD1 (6 bases). Trimming shortened V by 0 bases and J by 7 bases, and 15 bases separated the two germline ends. CDR3 length: 15 residues. The germline V gene encodes CDR1 LNHNV and CDR2 YYDKDF (reference sequence). As DNA, the CDR3 is TGTGCCACCAGCAGAGATGGACAGAAGTATAGTGAAGCTTTCTTT. Encoded protein: CATSRDGQKYSEAFF. Full variable domain (missing parts from reference TRBV15 and TRBJ1-1): DAMVIQNPRYQVTQFGKPVTLSCSQTLNHNVMYWYQQKSSQAPKLLFHYYDKDFNNEADTPDNFQSRRPNTSFCFLDIRSPGLGDTAMYLCATSRDGQKYSEAFFGQGTRLTVV.

This chain connects TRBV6-5 to TRBJ1-1; tentatively, D is TRBD1 (6 bases). CDR3 length: 12 residues. Germline CDR1 reads MNHEY; CDR2 reads SVGAGI. Between the trimmed V and J ends, which lost 10 bases and 4 bases, there was a span of 13 bases. The CDR3 nucleotides are TGTGCCAAAAGGGGGGGAAGCACTGAAGCTTTCTTT. Translating it yields CAKRGGSTEAFF.

V is TRBV2 and J is TRBJ1-3, with D possibly TRBD1 on 6 matching bases. CDR1 and CDR2 (germline): SNHLY, FYNNEI. V lost 7 bases to trimming and J lost 3 bases, with 31 bases between them. The CDR3 consists of 20 residues. The CDR3 is CASTSPSPPQQGRGGNTIYF. As DNA, the CDR3 is TGTGCCAGCACCTCACCATCCCCACCTCAACAGGGTAGAGGTGGAAACACCATATATTTT.

The chain employs TRBV4-3 and TRBJ2-3, with unresolved D. Trimming took 4 bases from V and 5 from J, leaving 16 bases between them. The CDR3 consists of 15 residues. Germline V CDR1 and CDR2: LGHNA, YSLEER. The DNA for the CDR3 is TGCGCCAGCAGCCTGGAAGCGTTTGCCATAGATACGCAGTATTTT. Amino acids: CASSLEAFAIDTQYF.

This chain uses TRBV5-6 with TRBJ2-5; tentative D call: TRBD1 (7 bases). Germline assignment: CDR1 SGHDT and CDR2 YYEEEE. CDR3 length: 16 amino acids. Trimming removed 4 bases from V and 5 bases from J, with 21 bases in between. CDR3 nucleotide sequence: TGTGCCAGCAGCGCTGGAGGGGGCGCTTCGGGGGAGACCCAGTACTTC. Translating it yields CASSAGGGASGETQYF.

The chain couples TRBV6-1 to TRBJ1-5; 8 bases agree with TRBD1. This CDR3 region has 16 residues. The V gene's germline CDR1 is MNHNS and CDR2 SASEGT. V lost 3 bases to trimming and J lost 2 bases; unmatched junction nucleotides: 6. As DNA, the CDR3 is TGTGCCAGCAGTGACTGGCAGGGGGCAGGCAATCAGCCCCAGCATTTT. It codes for CASSDWQGAGNQPQHF.

This clone was counted a few times. This chain uses TRBV6-1 with TRBJ1-4; D gene unclear. The CDR3 covers 14 residues. Trimming took off 7 bases at V and 0 bases at J, with 9 bases between the two ends. Germline CDR1 reads MNHNS; CDR2 reads SASEGT. This CDR3 reads CASTPIATNEKLFF. CDR3 nucleotides: TGTGCCAGCACCCCCATTGCAACTAATGAAAAACTGTTTTTT.

The CDR3 region has the DNA TGTGCCAGCTCACCAAGTGAGGGGGACAACACAGATACGCAGTATTTT. As protein: CASSPSEGDNTDTQYF. The chain is built from TRBV18 and TRBJ2-3; possibly TRBD1 for D (6 bases). The CDR3 consists of 16 residues. Trimming pared 2 bases from V and 2 bases from J, leaving 14 bases between. Looked up from germline, CDR1 is KGHSH and CDR2 is LQKENI.

The chain couples TRBV15 to TRBJ2-3; a weak D match, TRBD1 (5 bases). V was cut by 0 bases and J by 6 bases, with 10 bases left in between. The CDR3 runs 14 residues. Germline loops: CDR1 LNHNV, CDR2 YYDKDF (reference sequence). CDR3 sequence: CATSRELNRDTQYF. CDR3 sequence (DNA): TGTGCCACCAGCAGAGAACTTAACAGGGATACGCAGTATTTT.

This clone was seen only once. The rearrangement joins TRBV5-4 to TRBJ2-2; no clear D. V was pared by 0 bases and J by 5 bases, with 8 bases between. CDR1 SGHNT and CDR2 YYREEE come from the germline V gene (reference sequence). The CDR3 is 14 residues long. The CDR3 DNA is TGTGCCAGCAGCTTGGTTGAGGCGACCGGGGAGCTGTTTTTT. This sequence encodes CASSLVEATGELFF.

V gene TRBV23-1 combines with J gene TRBJ2-7; no clear D. TRBV23-1 is an ORF for which the function is uncertain. Trimming took 0 bases from V and 0 from J, leaving 12 bases between them. The CDR3 extends over 16 amino acids. The CDR3 sequence: CASSQSSDGASYEQYF. The CDR3 DNA follows: TGCGCCAGCAGTCAATCCTCTGATGGAGCCTCCTACGAGCAGTACTTC.

This chain joins TRBV18 and TRBJ1-2, with TRBD1 matching over 7 bases. The V gene end was trimmed by 5 bases and the J gene end by 2 bases; junction bases not matched to a gene: 2. This CDR3 is 13 amino acids long. In germline, CDR1 is KGHSH, CDR2 LQKENI. CDR3 nucleotide sequence: TGTGCCAGCTCATGGGACAGAAACTATGGCTACACCTTC. It codes for CASSWDRNYGYTF.

The J gene is TRBJ1-2, the V gene TRBV5-4, with 8 nucleotides matching TRBD1. This CDR3 region has 15 residues. J lost 4 bases, V lost 4 bases, and 9 bases had no gene match. CDR1 is SGHNT and CDR2 is YYREEE in the germline V gene (reference sequence). CDR3 protein: CASSPMTGALYGYTF. The CDR3 region has the DNA TGTGCCAGCAGCCCGATGACAGGGGCCCTCTATGGCTACACCTTC.

This rearrangement joins TRBV7-9 to TRBJ2-3, with 14 nucleotides matching TRBD2. V lost 4 bases to trimming and J lost 7 bases; unmatched junction nucleotides: 7. The germline CDR1 and CDR2 sequences are SEHNR and FQNEAQ (reference sequence). The CDR3 consists of 16 residues. The CDR3 DNA is TGTGCCAGCAGCTCCGGGACTAGCGGGAGTGCAAATACGCAGTATTTT. It is translated as CASSSGTSGSANTQYF.

This chain joins TRBV18 and TRBJ2-7, with 7 bases identical to TRBD2. This CDR3 is built from 14 residues. CDR1 is KGHSH, CDR2 LQKENI, per germline. Trimming cost V 6 bases and J 2 bases; bases outside gene matches: 7. The CDR3 protein is CASSPGGVTYEQYF. As DNA, the CDR3 is TGTGCCAGCTCTCCGGGAGGTGTTACCTACGAGCAGTACTTC.